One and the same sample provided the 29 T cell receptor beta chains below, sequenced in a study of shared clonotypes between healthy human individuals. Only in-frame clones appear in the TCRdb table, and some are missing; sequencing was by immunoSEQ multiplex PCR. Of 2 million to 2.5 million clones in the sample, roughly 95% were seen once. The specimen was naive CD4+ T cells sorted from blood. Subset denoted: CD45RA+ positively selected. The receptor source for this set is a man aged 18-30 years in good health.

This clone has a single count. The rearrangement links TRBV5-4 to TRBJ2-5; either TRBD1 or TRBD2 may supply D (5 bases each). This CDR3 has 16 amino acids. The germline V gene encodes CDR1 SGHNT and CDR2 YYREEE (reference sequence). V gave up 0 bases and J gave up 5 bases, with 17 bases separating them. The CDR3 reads CASSLVGAGNSETQYF. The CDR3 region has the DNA TGTGCCAGCAGCTTGGTCGGGGCAGGGAATTCGGAGACCCAGTACTTC.

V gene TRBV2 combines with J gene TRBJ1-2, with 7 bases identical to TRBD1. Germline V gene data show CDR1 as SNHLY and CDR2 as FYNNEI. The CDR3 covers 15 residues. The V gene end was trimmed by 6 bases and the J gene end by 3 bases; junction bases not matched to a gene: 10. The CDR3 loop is CASRNPGTAYYGYTF. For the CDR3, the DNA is TGTGCCAGCAGGAACCCCGGGACAGCGTACTATGGCTACACCTTC.

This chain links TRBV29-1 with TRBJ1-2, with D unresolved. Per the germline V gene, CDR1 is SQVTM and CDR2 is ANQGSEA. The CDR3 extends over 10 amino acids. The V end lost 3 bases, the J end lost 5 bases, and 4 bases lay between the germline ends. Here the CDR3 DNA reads TGCAGCGTTGAGGCGTATGGCTACACCTTC. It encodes CSVEAYGYTF.

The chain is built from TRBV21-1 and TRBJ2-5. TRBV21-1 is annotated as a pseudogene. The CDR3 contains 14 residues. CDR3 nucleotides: TGTGCCAGCAGCATCGGGCTGTGCCAAGAGACCCAGTACTTC. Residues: CASSIGLCQETQYF.

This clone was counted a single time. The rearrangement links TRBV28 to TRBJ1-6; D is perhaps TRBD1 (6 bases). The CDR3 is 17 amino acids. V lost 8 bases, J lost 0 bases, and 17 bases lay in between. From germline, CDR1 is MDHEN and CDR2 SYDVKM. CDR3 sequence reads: CASGDGGLPSYNSPLHF. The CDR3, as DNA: TGTGCCAGCGGGGACGGGGGGCTACCCTCCTATAATTCACCCCTCCACTTT.

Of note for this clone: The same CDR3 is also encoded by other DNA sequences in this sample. CDR3 bases: TGCGCCAGCAGCTTGGCGCAGACGAACACCGGGGAGCTGTTTTTT. This codes for CASSLAQTNTGELFF. The J gene is TRBJ2-2, the V gene TRBV5-1; D is undetermined. Trimming pared 0 bases from V and 0 bases from J, leaving 6 bases between. Germline V gene data show CDR1 as SGHRS and CDR2 as YFSETQ. The CDR3 extends over 15 amino acids.

In DNA, the CDR3 is TGTGCCAGCAGAGAACTGACTAGCGGGGGTTCCTACGAGCAGTACTTC. Protein: CASRELTSGGSYEQYF. The rearrangement links TRBV6-1 to TRBJ2-7; TRBD2 agrees at 12 bases. Trimming removed 6 bases from V and 1 base from J; junction bases left unmatched: 7. The length of the CDR3 is 16 residues. Germline CDR1 and CDR2: MNHNS and SASEGT.

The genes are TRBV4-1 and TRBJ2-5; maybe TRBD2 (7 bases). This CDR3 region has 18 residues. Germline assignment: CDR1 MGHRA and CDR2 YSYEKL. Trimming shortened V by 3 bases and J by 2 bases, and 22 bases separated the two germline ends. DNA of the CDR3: TGCGCCAGCAGCCACCCTAGGGGGTTGACTAGCATACAAGAGACCCAGTACTTC. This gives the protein CASSHPRGLTSIQETQYF.

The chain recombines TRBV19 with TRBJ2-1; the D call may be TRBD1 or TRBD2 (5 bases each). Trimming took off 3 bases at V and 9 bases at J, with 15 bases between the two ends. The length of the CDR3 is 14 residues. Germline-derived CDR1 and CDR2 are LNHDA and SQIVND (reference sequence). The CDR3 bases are TGTGCCAGTAGTATGGGGCTAGCAACAAGTGAGCAGTTCTTC. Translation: CASSMGLATSEQFF. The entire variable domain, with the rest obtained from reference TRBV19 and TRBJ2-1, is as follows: DGGITQSPKYLFRKEGQNVTLSCEQNLNHDAMYWYRQDPGQGLRLIYYSQIVNDFQKGDIAEGYSVSREKKESFPLTVTSAQKNPTAFYLCASSMGLATSEQFFGPGTRLTVL.

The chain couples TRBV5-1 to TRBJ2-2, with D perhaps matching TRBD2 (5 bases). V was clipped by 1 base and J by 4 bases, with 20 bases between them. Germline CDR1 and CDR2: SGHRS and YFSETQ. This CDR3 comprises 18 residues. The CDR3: CASSLSTGFGPVTGELFF. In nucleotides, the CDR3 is TGCGCCAGCAGCTTGTCAACGGGGTTTGGGCCAGTCACCGGGGAGCTGTTTTTT.

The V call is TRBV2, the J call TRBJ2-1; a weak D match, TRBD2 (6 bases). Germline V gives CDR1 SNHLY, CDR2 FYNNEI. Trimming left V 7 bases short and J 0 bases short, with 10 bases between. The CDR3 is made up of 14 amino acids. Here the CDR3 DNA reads TGTGCCAGCACTCGGGACTTCTCCTACAATGAGCAGTTCTTC. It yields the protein CASTRDFSYNEQFF. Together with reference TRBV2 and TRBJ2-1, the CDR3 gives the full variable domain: EPEVTQTPSHQVTQMGQEVILRCVPISNHLYFYWYRQILGQKVEFLVSFYNNEISEKSEIFDDQFSVERPDGSNFTLKIRSTKLEDSAMYFCASTRDFSYNEQFFGPGTRLTVL.

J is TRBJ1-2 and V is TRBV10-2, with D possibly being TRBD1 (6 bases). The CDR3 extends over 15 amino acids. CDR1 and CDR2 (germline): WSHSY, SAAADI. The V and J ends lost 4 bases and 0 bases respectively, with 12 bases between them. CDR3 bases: TGCGCCAGCAGTGGGGGGACACTTCCTAACTATGGCTACACCTTC. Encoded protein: CASSGGTLPNYGYTF.

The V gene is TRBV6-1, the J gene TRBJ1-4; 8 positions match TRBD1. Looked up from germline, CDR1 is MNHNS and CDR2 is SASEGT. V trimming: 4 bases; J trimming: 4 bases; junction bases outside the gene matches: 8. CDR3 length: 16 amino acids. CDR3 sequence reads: CASSGLTGGSNEKLFF. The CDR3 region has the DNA TGTGCCAGCAGTGGACTTACAGGGGGAAGTAATGAAAAACTGTTTTTT.

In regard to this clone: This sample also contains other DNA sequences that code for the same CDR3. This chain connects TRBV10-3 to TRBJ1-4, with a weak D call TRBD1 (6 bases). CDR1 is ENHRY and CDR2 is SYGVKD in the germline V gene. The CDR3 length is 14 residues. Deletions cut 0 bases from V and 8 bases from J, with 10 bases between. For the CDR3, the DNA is TGTGCCATCAGTGAGTCGGGGGCTGGGGAAAAACTGTTTTTT. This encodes CAISESGAGEKLFF.

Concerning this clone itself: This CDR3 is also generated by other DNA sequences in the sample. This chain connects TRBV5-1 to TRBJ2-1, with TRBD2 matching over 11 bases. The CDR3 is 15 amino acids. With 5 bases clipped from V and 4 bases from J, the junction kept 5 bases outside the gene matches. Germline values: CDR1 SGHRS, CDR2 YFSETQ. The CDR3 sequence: CASSEGLAVYNEQFF. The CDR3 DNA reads TGCGCCAGCAGTGAGGGACTAGCGGTTTACAATGAGCAGTTCTTC.

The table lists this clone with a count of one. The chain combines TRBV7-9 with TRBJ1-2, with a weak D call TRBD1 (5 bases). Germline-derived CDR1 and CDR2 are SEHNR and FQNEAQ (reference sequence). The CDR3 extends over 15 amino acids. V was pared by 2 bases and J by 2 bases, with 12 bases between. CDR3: CASSLKAGPNYGYTF. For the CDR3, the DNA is TGTGCCAGCAGCTTAAAGGCAGGGCCCAACTATGGCTACACCTTC.

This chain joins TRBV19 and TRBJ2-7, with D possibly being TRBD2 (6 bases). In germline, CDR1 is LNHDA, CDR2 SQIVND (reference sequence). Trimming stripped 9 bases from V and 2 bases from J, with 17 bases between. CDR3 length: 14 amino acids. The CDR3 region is CASVRDFVTYEQYF. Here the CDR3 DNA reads TGTGCCAGCGTCCGGGACTTCGTAACCTACGAGCAGTACTTC.

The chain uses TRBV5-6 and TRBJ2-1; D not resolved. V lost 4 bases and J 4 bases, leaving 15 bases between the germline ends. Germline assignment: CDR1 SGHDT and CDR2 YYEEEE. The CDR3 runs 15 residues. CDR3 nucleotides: TGTGCCAGCAGCCTTGGTGGGGTTCCTTACAATGAGCAGTTCTTC. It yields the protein CASSLGGVPYNEQFF.

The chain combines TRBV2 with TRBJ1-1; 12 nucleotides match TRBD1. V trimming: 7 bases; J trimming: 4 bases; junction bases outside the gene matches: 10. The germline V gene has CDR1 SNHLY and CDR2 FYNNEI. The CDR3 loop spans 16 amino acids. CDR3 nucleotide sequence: TGTGCCAGCATGGGGACAGGGGGCGCCTGGGGCACTGAAGCTTTCTTT. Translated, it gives CASMGTGGAWGTEAFF.

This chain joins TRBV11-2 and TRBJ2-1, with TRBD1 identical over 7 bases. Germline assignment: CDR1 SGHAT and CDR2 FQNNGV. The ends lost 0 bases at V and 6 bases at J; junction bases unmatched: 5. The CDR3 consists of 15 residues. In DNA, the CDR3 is TGTGCCAGCAGCTTAGATTCGACAGGGAGCAATGAGCAGTTCTTC. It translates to CASSLDSTGSNEQFF.

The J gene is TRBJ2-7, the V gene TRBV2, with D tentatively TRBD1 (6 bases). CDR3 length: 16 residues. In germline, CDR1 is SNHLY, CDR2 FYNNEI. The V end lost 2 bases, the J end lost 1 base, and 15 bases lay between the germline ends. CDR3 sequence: CASSEQDGRGSYEQYF. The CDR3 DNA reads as TGTGCCAGCAGTGAACAGGACGGCAGGGGTTCCTACGAGCAGTACTTC.

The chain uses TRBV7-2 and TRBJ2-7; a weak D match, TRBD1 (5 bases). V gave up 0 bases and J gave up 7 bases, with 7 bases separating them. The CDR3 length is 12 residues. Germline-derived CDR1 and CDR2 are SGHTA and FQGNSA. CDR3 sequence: CASSLARAEQYF. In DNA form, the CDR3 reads TGTGCCAGCAGCTTAGCCAGGGCGGAGCAGTACTTC.

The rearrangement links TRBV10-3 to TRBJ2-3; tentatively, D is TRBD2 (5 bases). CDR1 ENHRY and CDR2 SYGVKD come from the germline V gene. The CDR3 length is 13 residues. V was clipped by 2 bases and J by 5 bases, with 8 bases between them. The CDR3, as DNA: TGTGCCATCAGTGAGGCGGGTCTAGATACGCAGTATTTT. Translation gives CAISEAGLDTQYF.

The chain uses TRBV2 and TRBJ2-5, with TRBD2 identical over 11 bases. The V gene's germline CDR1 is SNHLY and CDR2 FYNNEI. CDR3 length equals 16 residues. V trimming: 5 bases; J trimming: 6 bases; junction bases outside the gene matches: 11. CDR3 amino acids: CASSRLGLAGGKTQYF. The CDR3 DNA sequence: TGTGCCAGCAGTCGACTGGGGCTAGCGGGAGGTAAGACCCAGTACTTC.

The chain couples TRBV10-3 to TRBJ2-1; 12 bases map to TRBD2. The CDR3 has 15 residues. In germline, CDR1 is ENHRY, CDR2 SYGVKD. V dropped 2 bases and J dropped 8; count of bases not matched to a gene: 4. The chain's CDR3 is CAISEASGRAHEQFF. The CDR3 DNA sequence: TGTGCCATCAGTGAGGCTAGCGGGAGGGCCCATGAGCAGTTCTTC.

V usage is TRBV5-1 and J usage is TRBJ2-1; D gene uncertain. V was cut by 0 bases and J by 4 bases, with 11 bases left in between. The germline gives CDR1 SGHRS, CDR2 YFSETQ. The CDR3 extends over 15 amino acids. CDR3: CASSLEIGIYNEQFF. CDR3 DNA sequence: TGCGCCAGCAGCTTGGAAATCGGAATTTACAATGAGCAGTTCTTC.

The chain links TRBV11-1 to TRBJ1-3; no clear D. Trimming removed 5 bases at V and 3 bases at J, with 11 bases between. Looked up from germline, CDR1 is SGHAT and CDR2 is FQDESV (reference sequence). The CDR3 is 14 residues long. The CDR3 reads CASSLESLGNTIYF. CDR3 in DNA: TGTGCCAGCAGCCTCGAAAGTCTTGGAAACACCATATATTTT.

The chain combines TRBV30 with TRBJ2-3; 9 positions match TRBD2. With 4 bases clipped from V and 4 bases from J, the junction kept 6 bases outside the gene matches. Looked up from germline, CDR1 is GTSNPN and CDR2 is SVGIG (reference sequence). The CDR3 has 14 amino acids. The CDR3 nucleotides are TGTGCCTGGAAAAGGCGGGGGGGATCAGATACGCAGTATTTT. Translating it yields CAWKRRGGSDTQYF. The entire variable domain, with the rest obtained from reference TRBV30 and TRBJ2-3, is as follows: SQTIHQWPATLVQPVGSPLSLECTVEGTSNPNLYWYRQAAGRGLQLLFYSVGIGQISSEVPQNLSASRPQDRQFILSSKKLLLSDSGFYLCAWKRRGGSDTQYFGPGTRLTVL.

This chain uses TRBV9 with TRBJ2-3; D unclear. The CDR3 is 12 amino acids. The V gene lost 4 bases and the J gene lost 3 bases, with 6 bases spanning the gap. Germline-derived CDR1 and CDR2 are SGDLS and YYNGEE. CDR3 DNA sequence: TGTGCCAGCAGCAGCCAAACAGATACGCAGTATTTT. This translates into CASSSQTDTQYF.